This T cell receptor beta chain was found in a study of TIL therapy for anti-PD-1-resistant metastatic lung cancer. Whole-study context: Most patients had lung adenocarcinoma.

CDR3 length: 13 residues. Germline CDR1 MDHEN, CDR2 SYDVKM. The V end lost 1 base, the J end lost 5 bases, and 8 bases lay between the germline ends. This sample's time point: pre-treatment sample, taken before nivolumab and TIL therapy. Sequencing used immunoSEQ v3. Profiling relied on immunoSEQ multiplex PCR, and the TCRdb table lists in-frame clones only, not all of them. The sample consists of some 60,000 clones, under 75% of them appearing once. This clone was picked up a small number of times. Sequencing used blood, obtained at baseline. This TCR derives from a person aged 25-79 years with non-small cell lung cancer. The J gene is TRBJ1-1, the V gene TRBV28, with D uncertain. The CDR3 protein is CASSLFSWTEAFF. The CDR3, as DNA: TGTGCCAGCAGTTTATTCTCGTGGACTGAAGCTTTCTTT.